This T cell receptor beta chain was sequenced in a study of blood T cell repertoires in COVID-19. Study summary: In each case, the material was cDNA or gDNA derived from T cells, B-cell-depleted T cells, or PBMCs.

Data came from immunoSEQ multiplex PCR; TCRdb stores just in-frame clones and leaves some out. The table has around 250,000 clones, 86% seen once. The CDR3 is made up of 16 amino acids. Germline V gene lookup returns CDR1 MDHEN and CDR2 SYDVKM. V lost 5 bases to trimming and J lost 0 bases; unmatched junction nucleotides: 9. Sequenced material: peripheral blood. The receptor was isolated from a young man who had recovered from COVID-19. V gene TRBV28 combines with J gene TRBJ2-7; 8 nucleotides agree with TRBD1. CDR3 sequence reads: CASSPQDRASSYEQYF. DNA of the CDR3: TGTGCCAGCAGTCCACAGGACAGGGCCTCCTCCTACGAGCAGTACTTC. Together with reference TRBV28 and TRBJ2-7, the CDR3 gives the full variable domain: DVKVTQSSRYLVKRTGEKVFLECVQDMDHENMFWYRQDPGLGLRLIYFSYDVKMKEKGDIPEGYSVSREKKERFSLILESASTNQTSMYLCASSPQDRASSYEQYFGPGTRLTVT.